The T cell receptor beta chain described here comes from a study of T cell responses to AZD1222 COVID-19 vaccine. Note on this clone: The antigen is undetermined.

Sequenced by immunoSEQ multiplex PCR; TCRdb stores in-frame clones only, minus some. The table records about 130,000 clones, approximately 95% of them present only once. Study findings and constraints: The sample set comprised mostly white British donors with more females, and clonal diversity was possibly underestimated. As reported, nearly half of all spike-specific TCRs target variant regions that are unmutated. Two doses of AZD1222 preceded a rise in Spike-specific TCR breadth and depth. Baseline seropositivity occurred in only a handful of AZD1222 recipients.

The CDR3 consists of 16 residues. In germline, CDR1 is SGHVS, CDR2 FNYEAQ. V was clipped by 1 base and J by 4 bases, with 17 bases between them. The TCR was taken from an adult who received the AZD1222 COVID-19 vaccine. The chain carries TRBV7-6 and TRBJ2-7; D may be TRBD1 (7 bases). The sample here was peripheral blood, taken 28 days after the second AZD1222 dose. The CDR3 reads CASSLGGLRGDYEQYF. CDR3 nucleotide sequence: TGTGCCAGCAGCTTAGGGGGACTCAGGGGGGATTACGAGCAGTACTTC.